This TCR beta chain is drawn from a study of blood T cells in healthy people across ages. A J-beta primer mix and a sample-barcoded 5' primer were used in a second PCR of roughly 6 to 11 cycles. TCRdb analysed the 5' RACE reads with MiXCR anew, one entry per CDR3 protein. This sample carries more than 1.4 million distinct CDR3 sequences, 42% of them seen once, and the ten largest clones take 7.9%. Study results and caveats: Possibly confounding the expanded clonotype changes was the fact that donor CMV status was unknown.

In this sample, this clonotype turned up a few times. Its matching antigen is unknown. Trimming shortened V by 2 bases and J by 5 bases, and 10 bases separated the two germline ends. CDR1 is SGHAT, CDR2 FQDESV, per germline (reference sequence). This CDR3 has 14 residues. The chain links TRBV11-1 to TRBJ2-1; D is ambiguous. The sequence derives from a woman under 30 in good health. The sample consisted of blood. The CDR3 loop is CASSLLSANNEQFF. The CDR3 region has the DNA TGTGCCAGCAGCTTACTATCCGCCAACAATGAGCAGTTCTTC.